This T cell receptor beta chain was obtained from a study of beta chain features in type 1 diabetes. Overall study context: Researchers looked at 95 million to 140 million sorted cells across all samples. Study findings and constraints: Moderate but significant shortening of TCRB CDR3s was recorded in all four CD4+ subsets from Type 1 diabetes patients. The cDNA sequencing approach could over-represent high-TCR-expressing cells. Compared to healthy donors, patients appeared to have naive, central memory and Treg TCRB repertoires that were more alike.

The sequenced template was cDNA made from the entire isolated RNA. Measured with immunoSEQ multiplex PCR; TCRdb has only the in-frame clones, and not every one. The sample carries under 200,000 clones, under 13% recorded once. The germline V gene encodes CDR1 SEHNR and CDR2 FQNEAQ (reference sequence). This CDR3 comprises 13 residues. Trimming left V 5 bases short and J 6 bases short, with 11 bases between. For this clone: Antigen: not known.

The gene calls are TRBV7-9 and TRBJ1-5; D might be TRBD1 (6 bases). Sequences were obtained from central memory CD4+ T cells from blood. The TCR originated in a young man with type 1 diabetes. CDR3 coding DNA: TGTGCCAGCAGCAGGGGGTTCTCTCAGCCCCAGCATTTT. Its protein is CASSRGFSQPQHF. Using reference TRBV7-9 and TRBJ1-5 for the parts outside the CDR3, the full variable domain is DTGVSQNPRHKITKRGQNVTFRCDPISEHNRLYWYRQTLGQGPEFLTYFQNEAQLEKSRLLSDRFSAERPKGSFSTLEIQRTEQGDSAMYLCASSRGFSQPQHFGDGTRLSIL.